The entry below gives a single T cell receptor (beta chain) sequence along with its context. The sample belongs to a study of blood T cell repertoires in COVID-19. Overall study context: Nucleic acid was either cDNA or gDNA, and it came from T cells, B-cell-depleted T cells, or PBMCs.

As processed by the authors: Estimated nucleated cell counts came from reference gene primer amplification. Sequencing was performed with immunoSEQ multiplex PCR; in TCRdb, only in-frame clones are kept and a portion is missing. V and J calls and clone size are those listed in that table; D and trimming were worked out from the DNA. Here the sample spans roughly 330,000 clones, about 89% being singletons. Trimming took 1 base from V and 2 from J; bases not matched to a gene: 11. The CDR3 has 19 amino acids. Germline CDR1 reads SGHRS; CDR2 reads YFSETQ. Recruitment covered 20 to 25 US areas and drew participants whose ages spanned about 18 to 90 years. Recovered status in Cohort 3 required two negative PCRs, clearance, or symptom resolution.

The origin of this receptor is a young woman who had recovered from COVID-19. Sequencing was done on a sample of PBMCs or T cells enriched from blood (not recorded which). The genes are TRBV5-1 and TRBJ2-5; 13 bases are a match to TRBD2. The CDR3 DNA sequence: TGCGCCAGCAGCTTGCGAACTAGCGGGGGGGCGGTACCACAAGAGACCCAGTACTTC. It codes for CASSLRTSGGAVPQETQYF.